The T cell receptor beta chain under discussion was sequenced for a study of blood T cells in healthy people across ages. Regarding the study as a whole: Diversity estimates from one million T cells were considered underestimates.

Concerning this clonotype: Its antigen is not identified.

Healthy Caucasians from Russia aged about 6 to 90 served as donors. Each sample yielded at least 5.5 micrograms of PBMC total RNA. The use of a sample-barcoded 5' primer and a J-beta primer mix characterized a second PCR of about 6 to 12 cycles. TCRdb reanalysed the 5' RACE reads using MiXCR and keeps one entry per CDR3 protein. The table lists about 930,000 distinct CDR3 sequences, 25% to 30% of them singletons. Trimming removed 6 bases from V and 1 base from J, with 18 bases in between. Germline CDR1 is MNHNY and CDR2 is SVGAGI (reference sequence). CDR3 length: 16 residues. The same specimen was also included in a second study, on T cells of mothers and their children. That investigation notes: Samples were provided by three healthy Caucasian mothers and their six children.

The rearrangement links TRBV6-6 to TRBJ1-1, with D possibly being TRBD1 (5 bases). The clonotype originates from a woman aged 40-49 years in good health. Material: blood. As DNA, the CDR3 is TGTGCCAGCAGCCCGGTGGGAAACACAGGGAACACTGAAGCTTTCTTT. Translating gives CASSPVGNTGNTEAFF.